Included here is one T cell receptor beta chain sequence, with context. These data are taken from a study of tumor-infiltrating lymphocytes in localized non-small cell lung cancer. As for the study in general: From each patient, both tumor and uninvolved lung, non-adjacent to tumor, were sampled.

TCRdb's table, derived via immunoSEQ multiplex PCR, lists solely in-frame clones and lacks some. The table shows 20,000 to 25,000 clones, with roughly 80% occurring only once. CDR3 length: 13 residues. Germline values: CDR1 SGHTA, CDR2 FQGNSA. V was clipped by 4 bases and J by 3 bases; unmatched bases: 3. This sequence originates from a human donor with non-small cell lung cancer. Material: lung tumor tissue. This chain connects TRBV7-2 to TRBJ2-7; 7 bases are a match to TRBD2. CDR3 region: CASSSPGGYEQYF. CDR3 nucleotide sequence: TGTGCCAGCAGCTCCCCGGGAGGCTACGAGCAGTACTTC.